Below, one T cell receptor beta chain is given with its context. Its antigen is unidentified. V was pared by 3 bases and J by 4 bases, with 15 bases between. The CDR3 runs to 15 residues. The germline gives CDR1 SGHNT, CDR2 YENEEA. This entry belongs to a study of shared clonotypes between healthy human individuals. The study's findings and limits: Compared with clonotypes that all four donors shared, non-shared clonotypes had lower generation probabilities.

Assay execution proceeded at the deep level. The table came from immunoSEQ multiplex PCR; TCRdb's copy has only in-frame clones and leaves some out. The table shows fewer than 1.4 million clones, with about 80% occurring only once. Sequencing was performed on memory CD4+ T cells from PBMCs. Subset denoted: CD45RA-negative fraction. This rearrangement joins TRBV11-3 to TRBJ2-5, with D tentatively TRBD1 (7 bases). This sequence originates from a man aged 18 to 29 in good health. Some clones in this sample may be carry-over from other donors' samples. CDR3 nucleotide sequence: TGTGCCAGCAGCTTGGACGCGGGACAGCTAGAGACCCAGTACTTC. It translates to CASSLDAGQLETQYF.